This TCR beta chain appears in the sequencing data of a study of T-cell reconstitution after alpha-beta-depleted transplantation in children. General observations from the study: T-cell counts and diversity were attributed mostly to newly produced T cells one year after transplant.

V lost 4 bases and J 1 base, leaving 13 bases between the germline ends. Germline V CDR1 and CDR2: SQVTM, ANQGSEA. The CDR3 runs 14 residues. This clonotype has at least ten counts. What it binds is unknown. The TCRbeta library incorporated unique molecular identifiers. Each CDR3 protein is one row after TCRdb ran MiXCR on the PCR reads. The data show 700,000 or so distinct CDR3 sequences, with under 15% seen just once and 0.79% held by the top ten. J is TRBJ1-1 and V is TRBV29-1; D gene uncertain. The sequence was collected from a girl under 10 years old with congenital amegakaryocytic thrombocytopenia, due to receive a stem cell transplant. The source was PBMCs, collected before TCRalphabeta/CD19-depleted stem cell transplant. The CDR3 region has the DNA TGCAGCGTTGGTGTGGAGGGAGGGAACACTGAAGCTTTCTTT. Its protein is CSVGVEGGNTEAFF.